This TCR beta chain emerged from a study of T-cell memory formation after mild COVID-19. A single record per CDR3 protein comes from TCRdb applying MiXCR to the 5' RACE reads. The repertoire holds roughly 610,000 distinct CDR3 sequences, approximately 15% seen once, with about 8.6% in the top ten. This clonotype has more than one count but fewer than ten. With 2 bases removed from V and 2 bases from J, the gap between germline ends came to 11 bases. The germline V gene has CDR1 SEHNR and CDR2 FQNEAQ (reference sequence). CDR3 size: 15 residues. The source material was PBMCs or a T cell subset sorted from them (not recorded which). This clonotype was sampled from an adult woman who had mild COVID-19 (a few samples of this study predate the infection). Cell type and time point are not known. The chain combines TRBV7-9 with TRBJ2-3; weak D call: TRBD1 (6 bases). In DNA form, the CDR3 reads TGTGCCAGCAGCTTACGACAGGCCTTCACAGATACGCAGTATTTT. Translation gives CASSLRQAFTDTQYF.